This TCR beta chain was documented in a study of identical twins. In germline, CDR1 is MNHEY, CDR2 SVGAGI. V lost 2 bases to trimming and J lost 7 bases, with 6 bases between them. CDR3 length: 13 amino acids. The table lists this clonotype with a few counts. TCRdb re-called the 5' RACE reads with MiXCR, one entry per CDR3 protein. The data contain 700,000 or so distinct CDR3 sequences, around 21% of them seen just once; the ten biggest clones take up approximately 4.3%. Another study also made use of these data, one on T cells expressing NK-cell markers. That source reports: HCMV seropositivity characterized most of the eight sequenced donors, and seronegativity one. Researchers report these clonotypes also headed the CD3+CD56-NKG2C+ fraction in four donors.

The TCR comes from a young woman in good health. Sequencing used PBMCs. The chain has TRBV6-5 and TRBJ1-6; D gene unclear. The CDR3 loop reads CASSYVLNSPLHF. CDR3 bases: TGTGCCAGCAGTTACGTCCTGAATTCACCCCTCCACTTT.